Each of the 7 T cell receptor beta chains below was sequenced from the same sample in a study of blood T cells in healthy people across ages. Together with a sample-barcoded 5' primer, a J-beta primer mix was included in a second PCR lasting about 7 to 11 cycles. TCRdb re-analysed the 5' RACE reads in MiXCR, keeping a single row per CDR3 protein. The profile shows some 1.1 million distinct CDR3 sequences, 30% to 40% of them singletons. The sequenced sample consisted of blood. The receptors originated from a man between 18 and 35 years old in good health.

Concerning this clonotype: The junction does not match germline at one end; this may be a read error. The chain is built from TRBV7-9 and TRBJ2-4; 7 bases are a match to TRBD2. The DNA end lines up better with TRBJ2-5; the J call may be wrong. Germline assignment: CDR1 SEHNR and CDR2 FQNEAQ (reference sequence). This CDR3 contains 15 residues. The CDR3 DNA sequence: TGTGCCGGCAGCTTAATGGGAGGGAATCAAGAGACCCAGTACTTC. Protein product: CAGSLMGGNQETQYF.

The V call is TRBV25-1, the J call TRBJ2-6; D is uncertain. V was cut by 7 bases and J by 6 bases, with 10 bases left in between. There are 13 residues in the CDR3. The germline V gene encodes CDR1 MGHDK and CDR2 SYGVNS. The CDR3 loop is CASNFGEANVLTF. The CDR3 DNA sequence: TGTGCCAGCAATTTTGGTGAGGCCAACGTCCTGACTTTC.

V and J are TRBV29-1 and TRBJ1-1; 7 bases map to TRBD1. The germline V gene encodes CDR1 SQVTM and CDR2 ANQGSEA. V was clipped by 7 bases and J by 5 bases; unmatched bases: 7. The CDR3 runs to 12 residues. Written as DNA, the CDR3 is TGCAGCGGCCAGACAGGGTCTACTGAAGCTTTCTTT. Its translation is CSGQTGSTEAFF.

The rearrangement links TRBV2 to TRBJ1-1; 8 nucleotides match TRBD1. This CDR3 contains 14 residues. J gave up 3 bases and V 2 bases, and 2 bases lay outside the gene matches. Germline CDR1 and CDR2: SNHLY and FYNNEI. The CDR3 DNA sequence: TGTGCCAGCAGTGAAAGGACAGGGCACACTGAAGCTTTCTTT. This sequence encodes CASSERTGHTEAFF.

This clonotype was recorded once. The chain uses TRBV6-5 and TRBJ2-7; no clear D gene. Per the germline V gene, CDR1 is MNHEY and CDR2 is SVGAGI. V lost 0 bases and J 4 bases, leaving 10 bases between the germline ends. This CDR3 spans 14 amino acids. The DNA for the CDR3 is TGTGCCAGCAGTTACTCAGAGACGCAATACGAGCAGTACTTC. Its translation: CASSYSETQYEQYF.

The chain is built from TRBV7-2 and TRBJ2-7, with D possibly being TRBD1 or TRBD2 (5 bases each). The germline V and J ends were trimmed by 1 base and 2 bases, with 12 bases remaining between them. The CDR3 loop spans 15 amino acids. Germline lookup yields CDR1 SGHTA and CDR2 FQGNSA. CDR3 amino acids: CASSLVPGPTYEQYF. CDR3 sequence (DNA): TGTGCCAGCAGCTTAGTCCCGGGACCCACCTACGAGCAGTACTTC.

A single count supports this clonotype. One end of the junction fails to match germline, which may point to a read error. J is TRBJ2-6 and V is TRBV5-5; maybe TRBD1 (5 bases). Germline assignment: CDR1 SGHKS and CDR2 YYEKEE (reference sequence). The CDR3 spans 19 residues. Here the CDR3 DNA reads TGTGCCAGCAGCTTTGCAGGGATTAGTCTAAACTCTGGGGCCAACGCCCTGACTTTC. This encodes CASSFAGISLNSGANALTF.